The 5 T cell receptor beta chains reported below all come from one sample, sequenced in a study of T cell responses to AZD1222 COVID-19 vaccine. Sequencing used immunoSEQ multiplex PCR; TCRdb keeps in-frame clones, though not all of them. In the table there are approximately 120,000 clones, approximately 85% of which are singletons. Sequencing used peripheral blood, obtained 28 days after the second AZD1222 dose. The receptor set was obtained from an adult who received the AZD1222 COVID-19 vaccine.

The chain recombines TRBV3-1 (or the pseudogene TRBV3-2) with TRBJ2-3; D not certain. V was pared by 0 bases and J by 11 bases, with 15 bases between. Germline lookup yields CDR1 LGHDT and CDR2 YNNKEL (reference sequence). The CDR3 totals 14 residues. The CDR3 loop reads CASSQEARLLGQYF. The CDR3 DNA reads as TGTGCCAGCAGCCAAGAAGCTCGGCTCCTCGGGCAGTATTTT.

This clone counts as medium-sized. V usage is TRBV4-2 and J usage is TRBJ2-6; D gene unclear. Trimming removed 0 bases from V and 4 bases from J, with 10 bases in between. Germline loops: CDR1 LGHNA, CDR2 YNFKEQ. CDR3 length: 16 residues. The CDR3 DNA reads TGTGCCAGCAGCCAAGAAGGTGATTCAGGGGCCAACGTCCTGACTTTC. It is translated as CASSQEGDSGANVLTF.

This chain connects TRBV5-1 to TRBJ2-1; D is perhaps TRBD1 (5 bases). The germline V gene has CDR1 SGHRS and CDR2 YFSETQ. The V and J ends lost 0 bases and 0 bases respectively, with 7 bases between them. This CDR3 is 15 amino acids long. The CDR3 spells CASSLDRSSYNEQFF. In DNA, the CDR3 is TGCGCCAGCAGCTTGGACAGGAGCTCCTACAATGAGCAGTTCTTC.

This chain uses TRBV7-8 with TRBJ2-3, with 12 positions matching TRBD1. V lost 3 bases, J lost 1 base, and 5 bases stayed unmatched. CDR1 is SGHVS and CDR2 is FQNEAQ in the germline V gene. CDR3 length: 17 residues. The CDR3 sequence: CASSFRDRGRRTDTQYF. CDR3 in DNA: TGTGCCAGCAGCTTCCGGGACAGGGGGCGCCGCACAGATACGCAGTATTTT.

A single count supports this clone. CDR3 protein: CASSPGLADSYEQYF. In DNA, the CDR3 is TGTGCCAGCAGCCCAGGGCTAGCGGATTCCTACGAGCAGTACTTC. The chain joins TRBV5-8 to TRBJ2-7; 7 bases agree with TRBD2. After removal of 4 bases from V and 1 base from J, the junction contained 8 bases not matched to a gene. This CDR3 is built from 15 residues. Germline CDR1 is SGHTS and CDR2 is YDEGEE.